The text below deals with one T cell receptor beta chain. Generation of TCR cDNA used 5'RACE template switching (which added a universal primer site and UMIs). TCRdb redid the calling of the 5' RACE reads with MiXCR, one entry per CDR3 protein. The profile covers 80,000 to 100,000 distinct CDR3 sequences, with roughly 9% appearing a single time and around a sixth taken by the ten largest. This sample stems from a study of T cells after yellow fever vaccination. Points from the study as a whole: Weaker, the secondary response had a peak occurring faster, on day 5 versus 15.

Trimming removed 9 bases at V and 5 bases at J, with 23 bases between. The CDR3 runs to 16 residues. CDR1 is SGHDT, CDR2 YYEEEE, per germline. The sequencing here drew on CD8+ T cells not binding an NS4B(214-222) dextramer, sorted from PBMCs, taken around 15 days after the first yellow fever vaccination. This clonotype originated in a man aged 18 to 29 who received the YFV17D yellow fever vaccine. V and J are TRBV5-6 and TRBJ2-2, with D tentatively TRBD1 (6 bases). DNA of the CDR3: TGTGCCATGAGCCCCGGGCTAGGGGGAACGACCGGGGAGCTGTTTTTT. Encoded protein: CAMSPGLGGTTGELFF.